The entry below gives a single TCR beta chain sequence along with its context. Its antigen is not known. A junction end diverges from the germline sequence, so it may reflect a read error. Each 20-30 mg portion of unsorted bulk tissue served as the source for co-extraction of RNA and DNA. Germline V gene sequence: CDR1 SGHAT, CDR2 FQNNGV. The CDR3 is made up of 15 amino acids. This record comes from a study of tumor-infiltrating lymphocytes in primary liver carcinoma. Background on the study: Among the tumors, stages were T1-T3 N0M0 and sizes about 4 to 11 cm.

Notes on the study in general: Just around 8-24% of top clones spanned all five tumor regions.

Reverse transcription of about 500 ng total RNA with a constant-region primer produced TCR beta cDNA. Generation of the TCR beta libraries relied on three nested multiplex PCR rounds using slightly modified ARM-PCR. TRBV1-TRBV30 forward primers paired with a C-beta reverse primer were used in the first two PCR rounds, which ran around 10 cycles each. TCRdb reanalysed the multiplex PCR reads using MiXCR and keeps one entry per CDR3 protein. The table lists approximately 190,000 distinct CDR3 sequences, roughly 80% of them singletons. What was sequenced was tumor tissue from primary liver carcinoma. This clonotype was obtained from a middle-aged man with primary liver carcinoma and hepatitis B virus infection. The genes are TRBV11-2 and TRBJ2-6; possibly TRBD1 or TRBD2 for D (5 bases each). CDR3 residues: CVTQRPRFGANVLAF. DNA for the CDR3: TGTGTCACCCAGCGGCCGCGCTTTGGGGCCAACGTCCTGGCTTTC.